What follows are 10 T cell receptor beta chains derived from one specimen sequenced in a study of CD8+ T cells in alopecia areata. Treatment noted: oral pan-JAK inhibitor, 5-10 mg twice daily. RNA was isolated and reverse transcribed to cDNA, the sequencing template. Produced via immunoSEQ multiplex PCR; TCRdb's table is partial and in-frame only. This sample has 200,000 or so clones, with 58% found just once. Here the sequenced sample was CD4+ T cells sorted from blood, taken at week 24, from a patient treated with tofacitinib. The receptors were gathered from a human donor with alopecia areata.

This clone was counted a few times. V is TRBV2 and J is TRBJ2-7, with unresolved D. This CDR3 is 10 amino acids long. The V gene lost 3 bases and the J gene lost 6 bases, with 3 bases spanning the gap. Germline-derived CDR1 and CDR2 are SNHLY and FYNNEI. CDR3 nucleotide sequence: TGTGCCAGCAGTGAGGCCGAGCAGTACTTC. Its protein product is CASSEAEQYF. The variable domain in full, with the rest retrieved from reference TRBV2 and TRBJ2-7, is EPEVTQTPSHQVTQMGQEVILRCVPISNHLYFYWYRQILGQKVEFLVSFYNNEISEKSEIFDDQFSVERPDGSNFTLKIRSTKLEDSAMYFCASSEAEQYFGPGTRLTVT.

V is TRBV9 and J is TRBJ2-2, with 10 bases aligning to TRBD2. V dropped 1 base and J dropped 7; count of bases not matched to a gene: 1. Germline V gene data show CDR1 as SGDLS and CDR2 as YYNGEE. The CDR3 loop spans 14 amino acids. The CDR3 DNA is TGTGCCAGCAGCGTACGGACTAGCGGCGGGGAGCTGTTTTTT. Translation gives CASSVRTSGGELFF. Full variable domain (missing parts from reference TRBV9 and TRBJ2-2): DSGVTQTPKHLITATGQRVTLRCSPRSGDLSVYWYQQSLDQGLQFLIQYYNGEERAKGNILERFSAQQFPDLHSELNLSSLELGDSALYFCASSVRTSGGELFFGEGSRLTVL.

V is TRBV4-3 and J is TRBJ2-1; TRBD2 agrees at 8 bases. Trimming took 0 bases from V and 2 from J; bases not matched to a gene: 3. The CDR3 is 16 amino acids. Looked up from germline, CDR1 is LGHNA and CDR2 is YSLEER. CDR3 sequence reads: CASSQDTGGAYNEQFF. The CDR3 DNA follows: TGCGCCAGCAGCCAAGATACCGGGGGGGCCTACAATGAGCAGTTCTTC.

The chain links TRBV4-1 to TRBJ2-2, with 7 bases identical to TRBD1. The V and J ends lost 4 bases and 0 bases, in that order; junction bases with no gene match: 17. The CDR3 is 20 amino acids. The V gene's germline CDR1 is MGHRA and CDR2 YSYEKL. CDR3 sequence: CASSRVLGQKGLTNTGELFF. As DNA, the CDR3 is TGCGCCAGCAGCCGCGTACTGGGACAGAAAGGACTTACGAACACCGGGGAGCTGTTTTTT.

The genes are TRBV18 and TRBJ2-5; D gene ambiguous. Germline-derived CDR1 and CDR2 are KGHSH and LQKENI. V shed 2 bases and J shed 2 bases, with 6 bases lying between them. This CDR3 has 13 amino acids. CDR3 in amino acids: CASSPLQQETQYF. The CDR3 nucleotides are TGTGCCAGCTCACCATTACAGCAAGAGACCCAGTACTTC.

The chain has TRBV6-1 and TRBJ1-5, with D unresolved. Deletions cut 2 bases from V and 2 bases from J, with 13 bases between. CDR1 and CDR2 from the germline V gene are MNHNS and SASEGT. The CDR3 is 16 residues long. This CDR3 reads CASSELAAVGNQPQHF. The CDR3 region has the DNA TGTGCCAGCAGTGAACTGGCGGCTGTGGGCAATCAGCCCCAGCATTTT.

This sequence joins TRBV30 and TRBJ2-1, with 7 nucleotides matching TRBD2. Germline V gene data show CDR1 as GTSNPN and CDR2 as SVGIG (reference sequence). Trimming at V came to 8 bases and at J to 0 bases, leaving 7 bases not matched to a gene. This CDR3 has 14 residues. The CDR3 region is CARATSLSYNEQFF. The DNA of the CDR3 is TGTGCCCGGGCGACTAGCCTCTCCTACAATGAGCAGTTCTTC.

For this clone: This CDR3 is also generated by other DNA sequences in the sample. The V gene is TRBV7-2, the J gene TRBJ2-3; no clear D gene. The CDR3 spans 13 residues. Germline CDR1 is SGHTA and CDR2 is FQGNSA. Between the trimmed V and J ends, which lost 3 bases and 1 base, there was a span of 5 bases. CDR3 amino acids: CASSFTGTDTQYF. Here the CDR3 DNA reads TGTGCCAGCAGCTTTACTGGCACAGATACGCAGTATTTT.

The V call is TRBV5-4, the J call TRBJ1-2; D may be TRBD1 (6 bases). The CDR3 is made up of 15 amino acids. The germline CDR1 and CDR2 sequences are SGHNT and YYREEE (reference sequence). V was trimmed by 4 bases and J by 2 bases, leaving 15 bases between them. The CDR3 reads CASSPKGGNNYGYTF. The CDR3 region has the DNA TGTGCCAGCAGCCCCAAGGGGGGGAACAACTATGGCTACACCTTC.

This sequence joins TRBV7-3 and TRBJ2-5; a weak D match, TRBD1 (6 bases). The CDR3 has 14 residues. Germline values: CDR1 SGHTA, CDR2 FQGTGA. Trimming took off 5 bases at V and 0 bases at J, with 10 bases between the two ends. The CDR3 sequence: CASSPRTDQETQYF. CDR3 nucleotides: TGTGCCAGCAGCCCCCGGACAGACCAAGAGACCCAGTACTTC. The variable domain in full, with the rest retrieved from reference TRBV7-3 and TRBJ2-5, is GAGVSQTPSNKVTEKGKYVELRCDPISGHTALYWYRQSLGQGPEFLIYFQGTGAADDSGLPNDRFFAVRPEGSVSTLKIQRTERGDSAVYLCASSPRTDQETQYFGPGTRLLVL.